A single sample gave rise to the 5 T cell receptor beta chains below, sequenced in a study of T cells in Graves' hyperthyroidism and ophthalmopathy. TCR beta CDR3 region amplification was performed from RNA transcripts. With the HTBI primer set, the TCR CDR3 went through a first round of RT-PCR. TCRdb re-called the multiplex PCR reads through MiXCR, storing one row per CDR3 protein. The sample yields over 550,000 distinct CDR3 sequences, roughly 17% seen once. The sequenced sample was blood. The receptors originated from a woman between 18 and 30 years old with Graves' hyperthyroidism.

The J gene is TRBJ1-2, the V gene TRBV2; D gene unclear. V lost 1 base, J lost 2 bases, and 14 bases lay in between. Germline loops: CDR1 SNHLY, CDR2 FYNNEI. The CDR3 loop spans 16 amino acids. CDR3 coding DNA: TGTGCCAGCAGTGAAGTAGCCTACGGGGTAAACTATGGCTACACCTTC. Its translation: CASSEVAYGVNYGYTF.

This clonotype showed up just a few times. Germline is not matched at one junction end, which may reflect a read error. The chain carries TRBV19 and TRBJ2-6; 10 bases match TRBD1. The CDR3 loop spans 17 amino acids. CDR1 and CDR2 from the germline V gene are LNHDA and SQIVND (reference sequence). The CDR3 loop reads CASSIGDRGSGANLLTF. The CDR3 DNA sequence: TGTGCCAGTAGTATAGGGGACAGGGGTTCTGGGGCCAACCTCCTGACTTTC.

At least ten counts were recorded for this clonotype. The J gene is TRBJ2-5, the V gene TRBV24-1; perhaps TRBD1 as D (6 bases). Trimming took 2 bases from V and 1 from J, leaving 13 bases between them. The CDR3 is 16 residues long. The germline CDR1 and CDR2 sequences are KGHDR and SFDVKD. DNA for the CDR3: TGTGCCACCAGTGATTCCAGGGGTTGGAGCCAAGAGACCCAGTACTTC. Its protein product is CATSDSRGWSQETQYF.

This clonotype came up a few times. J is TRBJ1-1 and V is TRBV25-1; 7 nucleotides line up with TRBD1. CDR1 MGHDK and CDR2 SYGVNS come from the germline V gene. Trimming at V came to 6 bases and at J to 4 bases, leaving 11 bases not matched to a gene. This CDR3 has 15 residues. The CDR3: CASRFGGGTVTEAFF. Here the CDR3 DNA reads TGTGCCAGCAGGTTCGGGGGAGGGACAGTCACTGAAGCTTTCTTT.

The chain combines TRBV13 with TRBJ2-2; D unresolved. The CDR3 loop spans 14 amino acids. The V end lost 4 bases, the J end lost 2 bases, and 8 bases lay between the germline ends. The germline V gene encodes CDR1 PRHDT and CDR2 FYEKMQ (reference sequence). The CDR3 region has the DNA TGTGCCAGCAGCTCTCCTCTTAACACCGGGGAGCTGTTTTTT. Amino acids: CASSSPLNTGELFF.